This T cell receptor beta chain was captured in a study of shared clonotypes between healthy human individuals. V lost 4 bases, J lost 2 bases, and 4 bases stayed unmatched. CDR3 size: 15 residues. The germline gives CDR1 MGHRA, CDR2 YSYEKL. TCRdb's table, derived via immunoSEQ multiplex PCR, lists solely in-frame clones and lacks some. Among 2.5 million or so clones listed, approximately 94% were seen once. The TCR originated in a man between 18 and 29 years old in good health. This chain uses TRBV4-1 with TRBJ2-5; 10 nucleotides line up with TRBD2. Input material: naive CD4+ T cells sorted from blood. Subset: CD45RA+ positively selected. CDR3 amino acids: CASSLGTSAQETQYF. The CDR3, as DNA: TGCGCCAGCAGCCTCGGGACTAGCGCTCAAGAGACCCAGTACTTC.